This T cell receptor (beta chain) was sequenced during a study of T cell responses to AZD1222 COVID-19 vaccine. Turning to the study itself: Second-dose recipients at about 4 or about 12 weeks were treated as one pooled group. Study-level points and caveats: Baseline serology detected seropositivity in only six AZD1222 recipients. Clonal diversity may have been underestimated in mostly white British donors.

Comments on this clone: What it recognizes is unknown. Germline and junction disagree at one end, which may indicate a read error.

The CDR3 runs to 14 residues. Germline assignment: CDR1 SGHDT and CDR2 YYEEEE. The repertoire was sequenced with immunoSEQ multiplex PCR; TCRdb's copy has only in-frame clones and lacks some. The sample has about 170,000 clones; over 85% are singletons. The sequencing used peripheral blood, collected on day 0 of AZD1222 vaccination. V is TRBV5-6 and J is TRBJ1-5; 7 nucleotides align to TRBD1. This sequence was found in an adult in good health. In DNA, the CDR3 is TGTGCCAGCAGCTCCACGAACTACCGGACAGGAAAGGCTTTT. It specifies CASSSTNYRTGKAF.